Below are 23 T cell receptor beta chains sequenced from a single sample in a study of post-analysis software for immune sequencing data. General study results and limits: Five TRBV segments, including TRBV5-6, TRBV5-1 and TRBV20-1, were more frequent in patients than controls.

Included in the TCR beta cDNA libraries were unique molecular identifiers. MiXCR, applied by TCRdb to the PCR reads, yields one record per CDR3 protein. The table includes 600,000 to 750,000 distinct CDR3 sequences, approximately 59% detected once. Antigen specificity for these receptors is unknown. The sequenced sample consisted of blood. The receptor set was obtained from a girl aged 2 to 10 with multiple sclerosis.

This clonotype has only a few counts. J is TRBJ2-4 and V is TRBV3-1, with D tentatively TRBD1 or TRBD2 (6 bases each). This CDR3 contains 16 residues. Germline CDR1 and CDR2: LGHDT and YNNKEL (reference sequence). V was pared by 1 base and J by 7 bases, with 17 bases between. CDR3: CASSQADGGGRNIQYF. CDR3 bases: TGTGCCAGCAGCCAAGCCGACGGAGGGGGACGGAACATTCAGTACTTC.

V and J are TRBV30 and TRBJ1-5; unclear D gene. The CDR3 length is 13 residues. In germline, CDR1 is GTSNPN, CDR2 SVGIG (reference sequence). V was shortened by 0 bases and J by 6 bases, with 9 bases between the two germline ends. In nucleotides, the CDR3 is TGTGCCTGGAGTGTACGGGGAGGTCAGCCCCAGCATTTT. Residues: CAWSVRGGQPQHF.

This clonotype was seen only a few times. CDR3 in amino acids: CSVGPGWAGEQETQYF. DNA for the CDR3: TGCAGCGTGGGCCCGGGATGGGCAGGGGAACAAGAGACCCAGTACTTC. The V call is TRBV29-1, the J call TRBJ2-5, with D possibly TRBD1 on 6 matching bases. The CDR3 contains 16 residues. Germline loops: CDR1 SQVTM, CDR2 ANQGSEA. V gave up 6 bases and J gave up 2 bases, with 22 bases separating them.

J is TRBJ2-3 and V is TRBV12-3 or TRBV12-4; TRBD2 aligns across 9 bases. CDR3 length: 15 amino acids. With V trimmed by 3 bases and J by 4 bases, 5 bases remained unmatched. Written as DNA, the CDR3 is TGTGCCAGCAGTTTCCAGCGGGAGGCCGCAGATACGCAGTATTTT. This gives the protein CASSFQREAADTQYF.

The chain recombines TRBV18 with TRBJ1-2; 9 nucleotides match TRBD1. The CDR3 runs 16 residues. The V gene end was trimmed by 6 bases and the J gene end by 0 bases; junction bases not matched to a gene: 8. Germline V gives CDR1 KGHSH, CDR2 LQKENI. The CDR3 DNA sequence: TGTGCCAGCTCGCCAGGGACAGGGACCTCTAACTATGGCTACACCTTC. Translated, it gives CASSPGTGTSNYGYTF. Full variable domain (rest looked up from reference TRBV18 and TRBJ1-2): NAGVMQNPRHLVRRRGQEARLRCSPMKGHSHVYWYRQLPEEGLKFMVYLQKENIIDESGMPKERFSAEFPKEGPSILRIQQVVRGDSAAYFCASSPGTGTSNYGYTFGSGTRLTVV.

The chain links TRBV20-1 to TRBJ2-7; a weak D match, TRBD2 (7 bases). Germline V gene sequence: CDR1 DFQATT, CDR2 SNEGSKA (reference sequence). The CDR3 is 14 amino acids. Trimming shortened V by 4 bases and J by 4 bases, and 17 bases separated the two germline ends. CDR3 amino acids: CSATGERGRYEQYF. The CDR3 DNA reads as TGCAGTGCTACAGGGGAACGCGGGAGATACGAGCAGTACTTC.

The V and J genes are TRBV5-1 and TRBJ2-3; D uncertain. The CDR3 has 15 amino acids. Trimming removed 0 bases at V and 0 bases at J, with 8 bases between. Germline loops: CDR1 SGHRS, CDR2 YFSETQ. This CDR3 is CASSLGSGSTDTQYF. CDR3 in DNA: TGCGCCAGCAGCTTGGGGTCTGGGAGCACAGATACGCAGTATTTT.

This clonotype showed up just a few times. The gene calls are TRBV3-1 and TRBJ2-7; D is uncertain. Germline-derived CDR1 and CDR2 are LGHDT and YNNKEL (reference sequence). The CDR3 contains 15 residues. The V gene lost 7 bases and the J gene lost 3 bases, with 19 bases spanning the gap. The CDR3, as DNA: TGTGCCAGCACTCGCGACATAGGATGGGGCTACGAGCAGTACTTC. Protein sequence: CASTRDIGWGYEQYF.

This clonotype has just a few counts. V and J are TRBV5-1 and TRBJ2-6, with D possibly TRBD2 on 7 matching bases. Per the germline V gene, CDR1 is SGHRS and CDR2 is YFSETQ. The CDR3 is 19 amino acids. V dropped 0 bases and J dropped 3 bases, with 19 bases sitting between them. In DNA, the CDR3 is TGCGCCAGCAGCTTGGCCGGGGGGCCCGAATATAATGGGGCCAACGTCCTGACTTTC. This sequence encodes CASSLAGGPEYNGANVLTF.

V is TRBV2 and J is TRBJ2-1; 7 positions match TRBD1. Trimming cost V 3 bases and J 6 bases; bases outside gene matches: 11. The CDR3 spans 16 residues. CDR1 and CDR2 (germline): SNHLY, FYNNEI. CDR3 protein: CASSEGQGVRANEQFF. The CDR3, as DNA: TGTGCCAGCAGTGAGGGGCAGGGGGTCCGGGCCAATGAGCAGTTCTTC.

The rearrangement links TRBV28 to TRBJ2-1; 9 positions match TRBD1. This CDR3 region has 14 residues. Germline V gene data show CDR1 as MDHEN and CDR2 as SYDVKM. V was clipped by 5 bases and J by 5 bases; unmatched bases: 4. DNA of the CDR3: TGTGCCAGCAGTGGCCGGGACAGGGACAATGAGCAGTTCTTC. It yields the protein CASSGRDRDNEQFF.

The chain joins TRBV6-2 or TRBV6-3 to TRBJ2-1, with TRBD1 matching over 8 bases. In germline, CDR1 is MNHEY, CDR2 SVGEGT. V lost 5 bases to trimming and J lost 5 bases; unmatched junction nucleotides: 11. This CDR3 has 16 residues. In DNA form, the CDR3 reads TGTGCCAGCAGTCAACCGCAGGACAGGGTGAACAATGAGCAGTTCTTC. Its translation is CASSQPQDRVNNEQFF.

This clonotype was recorded only once. The chain employs TRBV7-2 and TRBJ2-5, with D unclear. The length of the CDR3 is 12 residues. The germline CDR1 and CDR2 sequences are SGHTA and FQGNSA. V was trimmed by 4 bases and J by 5 bases, leaving 8 bases between them. Here the CDR3 DNA reads TGTGCCAGCAGCTCTGAGGTTGAGACCCAGTACTTC. It encodes CASSSEVETQYF.

The rearrangement links TRBV7-2 to TRBJ1-6; D might be TRBD1 (5 bases). V was trimmed by 5 bases and J by 1 base, leaving 24 bases between them. The CDR3 is 20 amino acids. Germline CDR1 and CDR2: SGHTA and FQGNSA. CDR3 amino acids: CASSPRRGGGISSYNSPLHF. The CDR3 bases are TGTGCCAGCAGCCCCCGCCGCGGGGGAGGTATTAGTTCCTATAATTCACCCCTCCACTTT.

The genes are TRBV12-3 or TRBV12-4 and TRBJ1-4; 12 bases match TRBD1. This CDR3 has 19 amino acids. The ends lost 0 bases at V and 0 bases at J; junction bases unmatched: 5. CDR3 DNA sequence: TGTGCCAGCAGTTTAGCGGGGACAGGGGGCTTTTCAACTAATGAAAAACTGTTTTTT. Its protein is CASSLAGTGGFSTNEKLFF.

The rearrangement uses TRBV12-3 or TRBV12-4 and TRBJ2-5, with 15 nucleotides matching TRBD2. CDR3 size: 17 residues. The ends lost 3 bases at V and 5 bases at J; junction bases unmatched: 7. CDR3 nucleotide sequence: TGTGCCAGCAGTTTGGGACTAGCGGGAGGTGGACAGGAGACCCAGTACTTC. Protein sequence: CASSLGLAGGGQETQYF.

The rearrangement uses TRBV6-2 or TRBV6-3 and TRBJ2-1, with 9 bases identical to TRBD2. Germline CDR1 is MNHEY and CDR2 is SVGEGT. The V gene end was trimmed by 2 bases and the J gene end by 7 bases; junction bases not matched to a gene: 9. This CDR3 is 16 amino acids long. CDR3 amino acids: CASSYVQAGGGNEQFF. DNA for the CDR3: TGTGCCAGCAGTTACGTCCAAGCGGGGGGCGGAAATGAGCAGTTCTTC.

V is TRBV20-1 and J is TRBJ2-5; D perhaps matches TRBD1 (5 bases). The V end lost 5 bases, the J end lost 11 bases, and 18 bases lay between the germline ends. Germline lookup yields CDR1 DFQATT and CDR2 SNEGSKA (reference sequence). The CDR3 is 12 residues long. CDR3 sequence: CSAHRPQQEQYF. The CDR3 nucleotides read TGCAGTGCTCACAGGCCCCAGCAAGAGCAGTACTTC.

There are a few counts of this clonotype. V gene TRBV5-1 combines with J gene TRBJ2-7; D call uncertain. This CDR3 contains 12 residues. V was shortened by 4 bases and J by 3 bases, with 8 bases between the two germline ends. The V gene's germline CDR1 is SGHRS and CDR2 YFSETQ. The CDR3 DNA reads as TGCGCCAGCAGCCGAAGTCTCTACGAGCAGTACTTC. It is translated as CASSRSLYEQYF.

The genes are TRBV27 and TRBJ2-6; D is unclear. The CDR3 is made up of 13 amino acids. The germline CDR1 and CDR2 sequences are MNHEY and SMNVEV (reference sequence). The V gene lost 6 bases and the J gene lost 2 bases, with 5 bases spanning the gap. CDR3 in amino acids: CASRGAGANVLTF. CDR3 coding DNA: TGTGCCAGCAGGGGCGCTGGGGCCAACGTCCTGACTTTC.

The rearrangement links TRBV4-1 to TRBJ1-2; maybe TRBD1 (5 bases). This CDR3 has 17 amino acids. The V gene's germline CDR1 is MGHRA and CDR2 YSYEKL. V was cut by 0 bases and J by 2 bases, with 16 bases left in between. The CDR3 reads CASSQDPLTTANYGYTF. CDR3 bases: TGCGCCAGCAGCCAAGATCCCCTGACGACAGCAAACTATGGCTACACCTTC.

This clonotype was seen more than once but under ten times. The J gene is TRBJ1-1, the V gene TRBV29-1, with 7 bases fitting TRBD1. The CDR3 totals 13 residues. Germline V gene data show CDR1 as SQVTM and CDR2 as ANQGSEA. Unmatched junction bases numbered 5, after V lost 6 bases and J lost 1 base. CDR3 in DNA: TGCAGCGTCATGGGACAGTCGAACACTGAAGCTTTCTTT. Its translation: CSVMGQSNTEAFF.

There are a few counts of this clonotype. The V and J genes are TRBV10-3 and TRBJ2-6; tentatively, D is TRBD1 (5 bases). This CDR3 has 17 amino acids. V gave up 3 bases and J gave up 0 bases, with 12 bases separating them. Germline CDR1 is ENHRY and CDR2 is SYGVKD. This chain's CDR3 is CAISDTQGNSGANVLTF. The CDR3 nucleotides read TGTGCCATCAGTGACACCCAGGGAAACTCTGGGGCCAACGTCCTGACTTTC.